This is a list of T cell receptor beta chains from one sample in a study of T cell responses to AZD1222 COVID-19 vaccine. Some clones are missing from TCRdb's copy, which holds only in-frame ones; the method was immunoSEQ multiplex PCR. The data contain about 170,000 clones, about nine tenths of them singletons. Here the sequenced sample was peripheral blood, taken on day 0 of AZD1222 vaccination. The source of these receptors is an adult in good health. CDR3s include the opening cysteine and the closing phenylalanine or tryptophan. The D gene is left open where the match is weak. Some rows mark clone size as missing; the rest say once, few, many or name a class of expanded clone.

>TRBV7-9|.|.|TRBJ2-1
CASRMDPSRILYNEQFF
TGTGCCAGCAGGATGGACCCCTCCCGGATACTATACAATGAGCAGTTCTTC
>TRBV5-6|.|.|TRBJ1-2
CASSSTYINYGYTF
TGTGCCAGCAGCAGCACGTACATTAACTATGGCTACACCTTC
>TRBV19|.|TRBD1|TRBJ1-3
CASSTRDRISGNTIYF
TGTGCCAGTAGTACGCGGGACAGGATCTCTGGAAACACCATATATTTT
>TRBV18|.|TRBD1|TRBJ1-2
CASSPGTAYGYTF
TGTGCCAGCTCGCCCGGGACAGCCTATGGCTACACCTTC
>TRBV27|few|.|TRBJ2-3
CASSTGTHGDTQYF
TGTGCCAGCAGCACCGGGACCCATGGGGATACGCAGTATTTT
>TRBV27|.|.|TRBJ2-3
CASSLDFSTDTQYF
TGTGCCAGCAGTTTGGACTTCTCCACAGATACGCAGTATTTT
>TRBV5-6|.|.|TRBJ1-1
CASSFGTTEAFF
TGTGCCAGCAGCTTCGGGACTACTGAAGCTTTCTTT
>TRBV5-1|few|.|TRBJ2-7
CASSDNYEQYF
TGCGCCAGCTCCGACAACTACGAGCAGTACTTC
>TRBV7-9|.|.|TRBJ2-1
CASSSARAGSYNEQFF
TGTGCCAGCAGCTCCGCCCGGGCAGGGTCCTACAATGAGCAGTTCTTC
>TRBV7-8|.|.|TRBJ1-5
CASSLAGGRNQPQHF
TGTGCCAGCAGCTTAGCTGGGGGCCGGAATCAGCCCCAGCATTTT
>TRBV6-5|.|TRBD1|TRBJ1-4
CASRNRDRPNEKLFF
TGTGCCAGCAGAAACAGGGACAGGCCGAATGAAAAACTGTTTTTT
>TRBV6-5|.|TRBD1|TRBJ2-7
CASSYSRQGNNEQYF
TGTGCCAGCAGTTACTCTCGACAGGGTAACAACGAGCAGTACTTC
>TRBV4-1|.|.|TRBJ2-7
CASSQSGFGLNEQYF
TGCGCCAGCAGCCAAAGCGGGTTTGGTCTGAACGAGCAGTACTTC
>TRBV6-5|.|.|TRBJ1-3
CASTKGGGRNTIYF
TGTGCCAGCACTAAGGGCGGGGGACGAAACACCATATATTTT
>TRBV7-9|.|TRBD1|TRBJ2-2
CASSFGQGAGELFF
TGTGCCAGCAGCTTCGGACAGGGAGCCGGGGAGCTGTTTTTT
>TRBV18|.|TRBD1|TRBJ1-3
CASSPPGQGGNTIYF
TGTGCCAGCTCACCACCCGGACAGGGCGGAAACACCATATATTTT
>TRBV29-1|.|TRBD2|TRBJ2-1
CSLGPSGSSYNEQFF
TGCAGCCTGGGGCCTAGCGGGAGCTCATACAATGAGCAGTTCTTC
>TRBV5-6|.|.|TRBJ1-3
CASSSRGAGRNTIYF
TGTGCCAGCAGCTCCCGCGGGGCTGGAAGAAACACCATATATTTT
>TRBV20-1|.|TRBD1|TRBJ1-2
CSAGDRGQGYGYTF
TGCAGTGCTGGTGACAGGGGGCAGGGCTATGGCTACACCTTC
>TRBV24-1|few|TRBD2|TRBJ2-1
CATSDSVAGVSYNEQFF
TGTGCCACCAGTGATTCTGTAGCGGGGGTCTCCTACAATGAGCAGTTCTTC
>TRBV2|.|.|TRBJ1-2
CASSERPNYGYTF
TGTGCCAGCAGTGAGCGCCCTAACTATGGCTACACCTTC
>TRBV15|.|.|TRBJ2-6
CATSRAGRAGANVLTF
TGTGCCACCAGCAGAGCTGGACGAGCTGGGGCCAACGTCCTGACTTTC
>TRBV4-1|.|TRBD1|TRBJ1-2
CASSQAHQTGVGYTF
TGCGCCAGCAGCCAAGCACATCAGACAGGGGTAGGCTACACCTTC
>TRBV15|.|.|TRBJ2-1
CATSTSDNEQFF
TGTGCCACCAGTACCAGCGACAATGAGCAGTTCTTC